A selection of T cell receptor beta chains follows, all from one sample in a study of T cell responses to AZD1222 COVID-19 vaccine. Method: immunoSEQ multiplex PCR; TCRdb's copy keeps in-frame clones and lacks some. The table lists 100,000 to 140,000 clones, around nine tenths of them singletons. The source was peripheral blood, collected on day 0 of AZD1222 vaccination. These receptor sequences come from an adult in good health. CDR3s include the opening cysteine and the closing phenylalanine or tryptophan. The order of the fields is clone size, D gene, V gene, J gene, CDR3 DNA, CDR3 protein. A D gene is named only where the DNA matches it firmly. Expanded clones get a size class; other rows say once, few or many, or leave the size out.

size: .
D: .
V: TRBV6-1
J: TRBJ1-6
DNA: TGTGCCAGCAGTGATCAGACAGCCTATTCACCCCTCCACTTT
CDR3: CASSDQTAYSPLHF

size: .
D: .
V: TRBV4-1
J: TRBJ1-5
DNA: TGCGCCAGCAGCCAATCTCGTTGGCAGCCCCAGCATTTT
CDR3: CASSQSRWQPQHF

size: .
D: TRBD1
V: TRBV7-2
J: TRBJ1-1
DNA: TGTGCCAGCAGCTTAGGACAGGGTGGAGGGGGCACTGAAGCTTTCTTT
CDR3: CASSLGQGGGGTEAFF

size: .
D: .
V: TRBV19
J: TRBJ1-6
DNA: TGTGCCAGTAGTCCGTATTTAGGGTCACCCCTCCACTTT
CDR3: CASSPYLGSPLHF

size: .
D: .
V: TRBV11-2
J: TRBJ2-1
DNA: TGTGCCAGCAGCTTAGAGGAAAGGGGAGGCTACAATGAGCAGTTCTTC
CDR3: CASSLEERGGYNEQFF

size: once
D: TRBD1
V: TRBV12-5
J: TRBJ2-2
DNA: TGTGCTAGTGCAAAACAGGGGTTCGGCGGGGAGCTGTTTTTT
CDR3: CASAKQGFGGELFF

size: .
D: .
V: TRBV11-3
J: TRBJ2-2
DNA: TGTGCCAGCAGCTTATACTCCGGGACGGCTCACCCCGGGGAGCTGTTTTTT
CDR3: CASSLYSGTAHPGELFF

size: .
D: TRBD1
V: TRBV9
J: TRBJ1-4
DNA: TGTGCCAGCAGCGTAGGTGGGACAGAAAATGAAAAACTGTTTTTT
CDR3: CASSVGGTENEKLFF

size: .
D: .
V: TRBV25-1
J: TRBJ1-4
DNA: TGTGCCAGTACGGCCTTTAATGAAAAACTGTTTTTT
CDR3: CASTAFNEKLFF

size: .
D: TRBD1
V: TRBV7-6
J: TRBJ1-5
DNA: TGTGCCAGCAGCTTAGGGTCCCGACAGGGTGGACAGCCCCAGCATTTT
CDR3: CASSLGSRQGGQPQHF

size: .
D: .
V: TRBV7-2
J: TRBJ1-5
DNA: TGTGCCAGCAGCTTGCTTCGGGGGATGCCCCAGCATTTT
CDR3: CASSLLRGMPQHF

size: .
D: .
V: TRBV4-2
J: TRBJ1-1
DNA: TGTGCCAGCAGCCTCTCTGCAGGAACCCACTCAGGGACTGAAGCTTTCTTT
CDR3: CASSLSAGTHSGTEAFF

size: .
D: TRBD1
V: TRBV3-1/TRBV3-2
J: TRBJ2-7
DNA: TGTGCCAGCAGCCATGGGACAGGGAGCTACGAGCAGTACTTC
CDR3: CASSHGTGSYEQYF

size: .
D: TRBD2
V: TRBV7-8
J: TRBJ2-7
DNA: TGTGCCAGCAGCTTATCAATTTGGGGCGGGGGCTCCTACGAGCAGTACTTC
CDR3: CASSLSIWGGGSYEQYF

size: .
D: TRBD1
V: TRBV5-4
J: TRBJ2-7
DNA: TGTGCCAGCAGCCCGGGACAGGTGCCCTACGAGCAGTACTTC
CDR3: CASSPGQVPYEQYF

size: .
D: TRBD1
V: TRBV10-3
J: TRBJ2-2
DNA: TGTGCCATCAGAGACAGGGGGTCGAACACCGGGGAGCTGTTTTTT
CDR3: CAIRDRGSNTGELFF

size: .
D: .
V: TRBV18
J: TRBJ1-2
DNA: TGTGCCAGCTCACCACCGTTGGACCCTTATGGCTACACCTTC
CDR3: CASSPPLDPYGYTF

size: .
D: .
V: TRBV5-4
J: TRBJ2-1
DNA: TGTGCCAGCAGCTTGGCCAAGGGAATTGAGCAGTTCTTC
CDR3: CASSLAKGIEQFF

size: .
D: .
V: TRBV3-1/TRBV3-2
J: TRBJ2-2
DNA: TGTGCCAGCAGCCAAGATTTGGGGGTCCAGATCGGGGAGCTGTTTTTT
CDR3: CASSQDLGVQIGELFF

size: once
D: TRBD2
V: TRBV6-2/TRBV6-3
J: TRBJ2-5
DNA: TGTGCCAGCAGCCCCGACGAGCGGGGGGGTCAAGAGACCCAGTACTTC
CDR3: CASSPDERGGQETQYF

size: .
D: TRBD1
V: TRBV5-5
J: TRBJ2-5
DNA: TGTGCCAGCAGCCGAAACAGGGGCGGCGAGACCCAGTACTTC
CDR3: CASSRNRGGETQYF

size: .
D: .
V: TRBV9
J: TRBJ1-1
DNA: TGTGCCAGCAGCGTAGCGGCAGCTTTGAACACTGAAGCTTTCTTT
CDR3: CASSVAAALNTEAFF

size: .
D: .
V: TRBV7-2
J: TRBJ2-2
DNA: TGTGCCAGCAGCTTAATGTACACCGGGGAGCTGTTTTTT
CDR3: CASSLMYTGELFF

size: .
D: .
V: TRBV10-1
J: TRBJ2-5
DNA: TGCGCCAGCATAAGGGAGCAAGAGACCCAGTACTTC
CDR3: CASIREQETQYF

size: .
D: TRBD1
V: TRBV5-1
J: TRBJ2-1
DNA: TGCGCCAGCAGCTTGGGACAGGGGATCGGGGATGAGCAGTTCTTC
CDR3: CASSLGQGIGDEQFF

size: .
D: .
V: TRBV7-6
J: TRBJ1-1
DNA: TGTGCCAGCAGCTTAGTCGGGGGAATCGGGACTGAAGCTTTCTTT
CDR3: CASSLVGGIGTEAFF

size: .
D: .
V: TRBV9
J: TRBJ1-2
DNA: TGTGCCAGCAGCCAAGGGTTAGGCTACACCTTC
CDR3: CASSQGLGYTF

size: .
D: .
V: TRBV11-2
J: TRBJ1-5
DNA: TGTGCCAGCAGCTTACGTTCCTTTCAGCCCCAGCATTTT
CDR3: CASSLRSFQPQHF

size: .
D: .
V: TRBV11-3
J: TRBJ2-7
DNA: TGTGCCAGCAGCACCGGGACTGGCACCGAGCAGTACTTC
CDR3: CASSTGTGTEQYF

size: once
D: TRBD1
V: TRBV19
J: TRBJ1-2
DNA: TGTGCCAGTAGTATGGGACAGAATTATGGCTACACCTTC
CDR3: CASSMGQNYGYTF

size: .
D: .
V: TRBV2
J: TRBJ1-2
DNA: TGTGCCAGCAGTCCTGGCTATGGCTACACCTTC
CDR3: CASSPGYGYTF

size: .
D: .
V: TRBV5-1
J: TRBJ1-1
DNA: TGCGCCAGCAGCTTGCTCTGGGGCAGGAACGCCCCGTACACTGAAGCTTTCTTT
CDR3: CASSLLWGRNAPYTEAFF

size: .
D: TRBD1
V: TRBV7-9
J: TRBJ2-7
DNA: TGTGCCAGCAGCCTCGGACAGGGGCTCTACGAGCAGTACTTC
CDR3: CASSLGQGLYEQYF

size: .
D: TRBD1
V: TRBV19
J: TRBJ1-1
DNA: TGTGCCAGTCGAACAGGGGGTTCGGCTTTCTTT
CDR3: CASRTGGSAFF

size: .
D: .
V: TRBV27
J: TRBJ2-7
DNA: TGTGCCAGCAGTTTACTAGCAAGCTACGAGCAGTACTTC
CDR3: CASSLLASYEQYF

size: once
D: .
V: TRBV5-1
J: TRBJ2-5
DNA: TGCGCCAGCAGCTTTGGGCAGCAGGGCCTTGGGGGTCCCCAGTACTTC
CDR3: CASSFGQQGLGGPQYF

size: .
D: .
V: TRBV4-3
J: TRBJ1-2
DNA: TGCGCCAGCAGCCAAGGCCTCTATGGCTACACCTTC
CDR3: CASSQGLYGYTF

size: .
D: TRBD1
V: TRBV7-2
J: TRBJ1-2
DNA: TGTGCCAGCAGCTTAGGGGCAGGGGGGAATGGCTACACCTTC
CDR3: CASSLGAGGNGYTF

size: .
D: .
V: TRBV12-3/TRBV12-4
J: TRBJ1-3
DNA: TGTGCCAGCAGTTCCGGGGTCACCATATATTTT
CDR3: CASSSGVTIYF

size: .
D: .
V: TRBV7-8
J: TRBJ2-1
DNA: TGTGCCAGCAGCCCGGGAATTTACAATGAGCAGTTCTTC
CDR3: CASSPGIYNEQFF

size: .
D: TRBD1
V: TRBV6-6
J: TRBJ2-7
DNA: TGTGCCAGCAGTTCAGGGACAGGCTACGAGCAGTACTTC
CDR3: CASSSGTGYEQYF

size: .
D: TRBD1
V: TRBV7-9
J: TRBJ1-1
DNA: TGTGCCAGCAGCCGAAGGAACAGGGGGCCGGGGACTGAAGCTTTCTTT
CDR3: CASSRRNRGPGTEAFF

size: .
D: .
V: TRBV27
J: TRBJ1-1
DNA: TGTGCCAGCCTTCAGACCGCTCTGAACACTGAAGCTTTCTTT
CDR3: CASLQTALNTEAFF

size: .
D: TRBD1
V: TRBV18
J: TRBJ1-6
DNA: TGTGCCAGCTCACCGATCCCGCCGACAGGGCTCCCCAGGCGGGGGGATTCACCCCTCCACTTT
CDR3: CASSPIPPTGLPRRGDSPLHF

size: .
D: .
V: TRBV18
J: TRBJ2-1
DNA: TGTGCCAGCTCACCATCGTTAGGGGGTTATGAGCAGTTCTTC
CDR3: CASSPSLGGYEQFF

size: .
D: .
V: TRBV3-1/TRBV3-2
J: TRBJ2-1
DNA: TGTGCCAGCAGCCAAAGGACTGCTAATGAGCAGTTCTTC
CDR3: CASSQRTANEQFF

size: .
D: .
V: TRBV6-5
J: TRBJ1-5
DNA: TGTGCCAGCAGGTCCGCCGGAAATCAGCCCCAGCATTTT
CDR3: CASRSAGNQPQHF